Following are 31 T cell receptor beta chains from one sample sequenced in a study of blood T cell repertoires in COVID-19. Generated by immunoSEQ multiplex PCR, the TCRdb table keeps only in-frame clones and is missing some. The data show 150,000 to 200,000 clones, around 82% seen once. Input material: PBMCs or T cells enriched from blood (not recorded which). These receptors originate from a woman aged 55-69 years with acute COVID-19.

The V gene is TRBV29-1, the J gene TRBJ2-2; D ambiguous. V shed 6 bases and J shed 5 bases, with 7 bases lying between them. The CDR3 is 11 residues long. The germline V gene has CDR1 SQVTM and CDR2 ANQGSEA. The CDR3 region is CSVKETGELFF. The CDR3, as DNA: TGCAGCGTGAAGGAGACCGGGGAGCTGTTTTTT.

The CDR3 DNA is TGTGCCAGCTCACCAACTCAGGGGACAGGGGGCAATCAGCCCCAGCATTTT. This codes for CASSPTQGTGGNQPQHF. The chain employs TRBV18 and TRBJ1-5, with 10 bases aligning to TRBD1. From germline, CDR1 is KGHSH and CDR2 LQKENI. After removal of 2 bases from V and 2 bases from J, the junction contained 6 bases not matched to a gene. The CDR3 loop spans 17 amino acids.

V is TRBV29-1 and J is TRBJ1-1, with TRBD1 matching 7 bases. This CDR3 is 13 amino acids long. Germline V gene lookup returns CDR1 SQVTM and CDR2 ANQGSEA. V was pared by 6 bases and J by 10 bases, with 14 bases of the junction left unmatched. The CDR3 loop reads CSVVNLGTVGAFF. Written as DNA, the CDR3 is TGCAGCGTCGTAAACTTAGGGACAGTCGGAGCTTTCTTT. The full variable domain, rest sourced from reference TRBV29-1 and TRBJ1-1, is SAVISQKPSRDICQRGTSLTIQCQVDSQVTMMFWYRQQPGQSLTLIATANQGSEATYESGFVIDKFPISRPNLTFSTLTVSNMSPEDSSIYLCSVVNLGTVGAFFGQGTRLTVV.

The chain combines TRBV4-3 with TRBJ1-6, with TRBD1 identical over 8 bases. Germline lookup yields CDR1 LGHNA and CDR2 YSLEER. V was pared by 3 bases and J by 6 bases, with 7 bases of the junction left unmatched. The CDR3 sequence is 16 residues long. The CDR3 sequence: CASSHNPGQVNSPLHF. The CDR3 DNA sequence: TGCGCCAGCAGCCATAACCCGGGACAGGTTAATTCACCCCTCCACTTT.

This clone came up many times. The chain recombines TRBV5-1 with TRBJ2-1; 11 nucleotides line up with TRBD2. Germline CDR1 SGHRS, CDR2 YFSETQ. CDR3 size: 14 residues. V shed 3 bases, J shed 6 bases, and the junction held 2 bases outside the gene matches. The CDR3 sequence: CASSSGTSGNEQFF. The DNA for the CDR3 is TGCGCCAGCAGCTCCGGGACTAGCGGCAATGAGCAGTTCTTC.

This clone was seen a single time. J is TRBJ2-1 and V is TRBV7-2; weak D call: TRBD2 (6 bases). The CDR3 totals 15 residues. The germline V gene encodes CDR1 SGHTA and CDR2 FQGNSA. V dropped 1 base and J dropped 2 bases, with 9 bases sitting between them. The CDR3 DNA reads TGTGCCAGCAGCTTAGGTGGCGGGACCTACAATGAGCAGTTCTTC. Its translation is CASSLGGGTYNEQFF.

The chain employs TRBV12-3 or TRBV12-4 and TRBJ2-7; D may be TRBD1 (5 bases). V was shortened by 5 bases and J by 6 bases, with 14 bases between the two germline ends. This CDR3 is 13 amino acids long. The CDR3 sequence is CASSRWTQGEQYV. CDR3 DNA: TGTGCCAGCAGTCGTTGGACCCAGGGCGAGCAGTACGTC.

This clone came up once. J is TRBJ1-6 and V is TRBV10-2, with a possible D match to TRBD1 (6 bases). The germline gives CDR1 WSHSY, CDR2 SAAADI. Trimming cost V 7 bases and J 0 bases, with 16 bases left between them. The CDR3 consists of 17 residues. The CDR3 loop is CASIPGHRSSYNSPLHF. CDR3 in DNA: TGCGCCAGCATACCGGGACATCGAAGCTCCTATAATTCACCCCTCCACTTT.

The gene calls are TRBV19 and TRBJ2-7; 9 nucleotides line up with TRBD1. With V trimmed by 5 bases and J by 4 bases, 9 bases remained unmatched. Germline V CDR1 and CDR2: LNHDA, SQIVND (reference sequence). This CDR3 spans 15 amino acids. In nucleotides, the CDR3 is TGTGCCAGTAGTGTCCCAGGGACAGGGAGATACGAGCAGTACTTC. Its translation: CASSVPGTGRYEQYF.

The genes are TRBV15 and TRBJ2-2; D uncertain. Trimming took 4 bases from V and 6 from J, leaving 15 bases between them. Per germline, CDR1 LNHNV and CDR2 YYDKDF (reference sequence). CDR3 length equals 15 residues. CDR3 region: CATSNPAEAAGELFF. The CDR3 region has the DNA TGTGCCACCAGCAACCCCGCCGAAGCTGCCGGGGAGCTGTTTTTT.

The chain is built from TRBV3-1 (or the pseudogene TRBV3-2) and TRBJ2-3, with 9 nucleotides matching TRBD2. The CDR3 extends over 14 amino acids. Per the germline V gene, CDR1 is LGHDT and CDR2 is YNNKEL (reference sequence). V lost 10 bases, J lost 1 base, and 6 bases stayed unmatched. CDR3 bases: TGTGCCACATTGGCTAGCGGGGGCACAGATACGCAGTATTTT. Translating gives CATLASGGTDTQYF.

CDR3 protein: CASSDPGRNHEKLFF. The CDR3 DNA reads TGTGCCAGCAGCGACCCGGGGAGGAATCATGAAAAACTGTTTTTT. This sequence joins TRBV6-5 and TRBJ1-4; no firm D call. CDR1 MNHEY and CDR2 SVGAGI come from the germline V gene. This CDR3 is built from 15 residues. V was cut by 6 bases and J by 6 bases, with 17 bases left in between.

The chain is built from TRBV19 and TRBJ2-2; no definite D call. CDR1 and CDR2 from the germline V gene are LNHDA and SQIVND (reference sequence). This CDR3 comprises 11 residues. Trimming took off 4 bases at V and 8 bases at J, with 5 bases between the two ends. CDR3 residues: CASSTQGELFF. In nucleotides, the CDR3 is TGTGCCAGTAGTACCCAAGGGGAGCTGTTTTTT.

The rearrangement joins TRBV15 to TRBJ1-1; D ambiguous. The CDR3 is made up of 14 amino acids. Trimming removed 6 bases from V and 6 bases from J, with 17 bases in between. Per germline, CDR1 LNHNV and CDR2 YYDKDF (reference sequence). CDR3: CATSFSRDEAEAFF. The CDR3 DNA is TGTGCCACCAGTTTCTCGCGCGACGAGGCTGAAGCTTTCTTT.

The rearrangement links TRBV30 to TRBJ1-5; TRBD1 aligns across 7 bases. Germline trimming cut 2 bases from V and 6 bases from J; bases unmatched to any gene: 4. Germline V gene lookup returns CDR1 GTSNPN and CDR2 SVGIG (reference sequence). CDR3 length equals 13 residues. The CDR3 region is CAWSLTGVQPQHF. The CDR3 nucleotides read TGTGCCTGGAGTTTAACAGGGGTTCAGCCCCAGCATTTT.

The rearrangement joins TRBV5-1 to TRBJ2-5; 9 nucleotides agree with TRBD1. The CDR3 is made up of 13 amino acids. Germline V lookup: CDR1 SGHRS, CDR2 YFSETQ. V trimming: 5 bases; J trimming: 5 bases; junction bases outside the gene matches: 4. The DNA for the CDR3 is TGCGCCAGCAGAACAGGGGGCTACGAGACCCAGTACTTC. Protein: CASRTGGYETQYF.

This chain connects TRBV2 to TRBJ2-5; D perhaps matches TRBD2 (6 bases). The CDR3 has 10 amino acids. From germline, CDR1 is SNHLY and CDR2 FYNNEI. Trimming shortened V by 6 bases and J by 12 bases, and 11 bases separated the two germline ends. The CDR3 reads CASRGTAKYF. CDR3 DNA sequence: TGTGCCAGCAGGGGGACTGCGAAGTACTTC.

This chain's CDR3 is CASSLDITGYTEAFF. The CDR3 DNA sequence: TGTGCCAGCAGTCTAGACATAACAGGATACACTGAAGCTTTCTTT. The rearrangement joins TRBV7-9 to TRBJ1-1, with D maybe TRBD1 (5 bases). There are 15 residues in the CDR3. Germline V gene sequence: CDR1 SEHNR, CDR2 FQNEAQ (reference sequence). V was cut by 6 bases and J by 3 bases, with 17 bases left in between.

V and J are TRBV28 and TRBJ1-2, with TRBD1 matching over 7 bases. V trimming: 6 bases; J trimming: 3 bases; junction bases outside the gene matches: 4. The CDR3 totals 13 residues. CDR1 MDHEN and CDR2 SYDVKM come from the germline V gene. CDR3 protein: CASSLGTDYGYTF. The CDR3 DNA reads TGTGCCAGCAGCCTAGGGACAGACTATGGCTACACCTTC.

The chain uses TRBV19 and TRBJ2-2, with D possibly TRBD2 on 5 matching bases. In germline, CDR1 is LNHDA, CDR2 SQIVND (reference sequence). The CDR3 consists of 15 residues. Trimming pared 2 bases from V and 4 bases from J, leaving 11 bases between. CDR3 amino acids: CASSIPGVFTGELFF. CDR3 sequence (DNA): TGTGCCAGTAGTATACCCGGGGTCTTCACCGGGGAGCTGTTTTTT.

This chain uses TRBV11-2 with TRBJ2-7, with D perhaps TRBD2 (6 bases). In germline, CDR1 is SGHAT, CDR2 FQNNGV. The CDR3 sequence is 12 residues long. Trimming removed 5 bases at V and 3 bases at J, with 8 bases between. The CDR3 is CASSVGGYEQYF. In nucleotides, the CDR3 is TGTGCCAGCAGCGTCGGGGGCTACGAGCAGTACTTC.

The CDR3 loop reads CASSLLGLSTYNEQFF. The CDR3, as DNA: TGTGCCAGCTCACTCTTGGGACTCTCAACCTACAATGAGCAGTTCTTC. This sequence joins TRBV18 and TRBJ2-1; a weak D match, TRBD2 (6 bases). Germline-derived CDR1 and CDR2 are KGHSH and LQKENI. The CDR3 length is 16 residues. V gave up 4 bases and J gave up 2 bases, with 15 bases separating them.

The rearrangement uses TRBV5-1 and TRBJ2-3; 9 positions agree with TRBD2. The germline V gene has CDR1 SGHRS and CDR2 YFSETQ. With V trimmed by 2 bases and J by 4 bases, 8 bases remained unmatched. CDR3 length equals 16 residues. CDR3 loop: CASSFWAGGRSDTQYF. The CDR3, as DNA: TGCGCCAGCAGCTTTTGGGCGGGGGGGCGATCAGATACGCAGTATTTT.

The DNA of the CDR3 is TGTGCCAGCAGCTCAGCTAGCGGGGGGGCGTCAGATACGCAGTATTTT. It encodes CASSSASGGASDTQYF. The chain combines TRBV7-2 with TRBJ2-3; TRBD2 agrees at 12 bases. This CDR3 spans 16 amino acids. Germline V CDR1 and CDR2: SGHTA, FQGNSA. The ends lost 4 bases at V and 4 bases at J; junction bases unmatched: 6.

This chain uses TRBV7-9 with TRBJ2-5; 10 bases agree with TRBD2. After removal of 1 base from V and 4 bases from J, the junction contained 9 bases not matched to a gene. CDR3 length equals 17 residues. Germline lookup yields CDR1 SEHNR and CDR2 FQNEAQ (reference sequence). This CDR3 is CASSLEGTTSGLETQYF. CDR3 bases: TGTGCCAGCAGCTTAGAGGGAACGACTAGCGGGTTAGAGACCCAGTACTTC.

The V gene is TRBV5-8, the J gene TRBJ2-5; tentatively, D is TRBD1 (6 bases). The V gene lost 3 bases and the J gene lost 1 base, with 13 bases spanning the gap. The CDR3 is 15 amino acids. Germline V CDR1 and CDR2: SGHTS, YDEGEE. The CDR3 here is CASSSTTGFQETQYF. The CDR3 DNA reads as TGTGCCAGCAGCTCAACGACAGGTTTCCAAGAGACCCAGTACTTC.

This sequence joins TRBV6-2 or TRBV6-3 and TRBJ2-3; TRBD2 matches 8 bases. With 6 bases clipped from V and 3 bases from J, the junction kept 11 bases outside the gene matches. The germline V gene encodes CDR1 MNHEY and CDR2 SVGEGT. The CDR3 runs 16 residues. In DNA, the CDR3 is TGTGCCAGCAGCTGGACCCTCGGGGGGGTGACAGATACGCAGTATTTT. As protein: CASSWTLGGVTDTQYF.

The chain's CDR3 is CASSESGDRNEQFF. CDR3 DNA: TGCGCCAGCAGTGAGTCAGGGGATCGGAATGAGCAGTTCTTC. The V gene is TRBV10-1, the J gene TRBJ2-1; D may be TRBD1 (5 bases). The CDR3 has 14 residues. Germline assignment: CDR1 WNHNN and CDR2 SYGVQD (reference sequence). Between the trimmed V and J ends, which lost 0 bases and 7 bases, there was a span of 10 bases.

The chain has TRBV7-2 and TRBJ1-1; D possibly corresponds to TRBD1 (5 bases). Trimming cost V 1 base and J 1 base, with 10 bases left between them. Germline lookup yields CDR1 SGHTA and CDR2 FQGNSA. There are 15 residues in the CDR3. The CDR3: CASSLVGGQNTEAFF. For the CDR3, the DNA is TGTGCCAGCAGCTTAGTGGGGGGTCAGAACACTGAAGCTTTCTTT.

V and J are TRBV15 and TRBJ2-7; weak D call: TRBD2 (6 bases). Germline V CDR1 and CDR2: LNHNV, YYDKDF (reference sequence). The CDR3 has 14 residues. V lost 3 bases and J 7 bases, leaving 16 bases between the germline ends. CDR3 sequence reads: CATSRPGERVEQYF. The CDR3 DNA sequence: TGTGCCACCAGCAGGCCGGGGGAGCGGGTTGAGCAGTACTTC.

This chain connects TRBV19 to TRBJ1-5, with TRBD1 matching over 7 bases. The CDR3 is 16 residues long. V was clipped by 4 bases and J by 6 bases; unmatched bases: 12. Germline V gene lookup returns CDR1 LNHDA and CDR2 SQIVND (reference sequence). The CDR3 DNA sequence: TGTGCCAGTAGTACCCTACAGGGGATAGGGGGTCAGCCCCAGCATTTT. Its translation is CASSTLQGIGGQPQHF.